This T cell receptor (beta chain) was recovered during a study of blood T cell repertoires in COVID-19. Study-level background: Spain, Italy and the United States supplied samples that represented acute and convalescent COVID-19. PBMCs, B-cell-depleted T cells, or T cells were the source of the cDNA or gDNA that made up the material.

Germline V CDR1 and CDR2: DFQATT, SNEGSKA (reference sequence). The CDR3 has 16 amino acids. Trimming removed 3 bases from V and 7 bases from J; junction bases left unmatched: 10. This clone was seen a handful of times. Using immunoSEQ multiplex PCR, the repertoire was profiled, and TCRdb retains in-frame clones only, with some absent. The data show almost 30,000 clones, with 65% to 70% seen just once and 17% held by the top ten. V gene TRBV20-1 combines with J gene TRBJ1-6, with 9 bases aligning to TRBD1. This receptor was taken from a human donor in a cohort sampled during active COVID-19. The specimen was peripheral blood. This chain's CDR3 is CSASPLDRGPNSPLHF. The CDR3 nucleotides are TGCAGTGCTAGTCCTTTGGACAGGGGCCCAAATTCACCCCTCCACTTT.